These T cell receptor beta chains were read from a single sample in a study of cytomegalovirus exposure and HLA in healthy donors. TCRdb's copy holds only in-frame clones and misses some; the assay was immunoSEQ multiplex PCR. The table lists over 100,000 clones, around 80% of them singletons. Sequencing was carried out using PBMCs. The source of these receptors is a woman aged 40 to 55 in good health and CMV-seronegative. CDR3s include the opening cysteine and the closing phenylalanine or tryptophan. The D gene is left open where the match is weak. Clone size is stated in some rows and not others, as once, few, many or a class when expanded.

cdr3_nt cdr3_aa v_call d_call clone_size j_call
TGTGCCAGCAGTTTAAGACAGGGAGATCAGCCCCAGCATTTT CASSLRQGDQPQHF TRBV28 TRBD1 NA TRBJ1-5
TGTGCCAGCAGCCTAGGGGCCTTTATGGGTGACGCTTTCTTT CASSLGAFMGDAFF TRBV11-1 NA NA TRBJ1-1
TGTGCCTGGAGTCCCAAGGCTCTGTTTGGGAGCGAAACCTACTATGGCTACACCTTC CAWSPKALFGSETYYGYTF TRBV30 NA NA TRBJ1-2
TGTGCCAGTAGTATTCAAGGCCCCCCTCAGGGTCACAATGAGCAGTTCTTC CASSIQGPPQGHNEQFF TRBV19 NA once TRBJ2-1
TGCGCCAGCAGCTTGGGGGGGACAGACCTCTCCTACGAGCAGTACTTC CASSLGGTDLSYEQYF TRBV5-1 TRBD1 NA TRBJ2-7
TGTGCCAGCAGCCAACCCCTCGATGCGGAAGAGACCCAGTACTTC CASSQPLDAEETQYF TRBV28 NA NA TRBJ2-5
TGTGCCAGCTCACCAGTCGGACAGGGGGCTTCGAGCCAAGAGACCCAGTACTTC CASSPVGQGASSQETQYF TRBV18 TRBD1 NA TRBJ2-5
TGTGCCAGCAGCTTAGGGTCAGGTTTCTACACCGGGGAGCTGTTTTTT CASSLGSGFYTGELFF TRBV7-9 NA once TRBJ2-2
TGTGCCAGCTCGCGAGGGGCCAACGTCCTGACTTTC CASSRGANVLTF TRBV2 NA NA TRBJ2-6
TGTGCCAGTAGTATTCCTCTAGTGGAACGACGGGCCGGGGAGCTGTTTTTT CASSIPLVERRAGELFF TRBV19 NA NA TRBJ2-2
TGTGCCAGCAGCCATACGGTGGGACTAGCCATGGCCCATGAGCAGTTCTTC CASSHTVGLAMAHEQFF TRBV7-9 TRBD2 NA TRBJ2-1
TGTGCCAGCATAGGCTGGCTAGCGGGATACAATGAGCAGTTCTTC CASIGWLAGYNEQFF TRBV6-1 TRBD2 NA TRBJ2-1
TGTGCCACCAGCAGAGATGGCGGGAGGAGGTACGAGCAGTACTTC CATSRDGGRRYEQYF TRBV15 TRBD2 NA TRBJ2-7
TGTGCCAGCAGCTTGTTCACAGGGAATTACAATGAGCAGTTCTTC CASSLFTGNYNEQFF TRBV5-5 NA few TRBJ2-1
TGTGCCAGTAGTATAGTACTCCACAGTACCGTAGCGGGGGGGAATGAGCAGTTCTTC CASSIVLHSTVAGGNEQFF TRBV19 TRBD2 once TRBJ2-1
TGTGCCAGCAGTATGAGGGCCTGGCCCCATAGCAATCAGCCCCAGCATTTT CASSMRAWPHSNQPQHF TRBV28 NA once TRBJ1-5
TGTGCCAGCAGTAGGGAGCTAGCCCCAACTAACTATGGCTACACCTTC CASSRELAPTNYGYTF TRBV5-4 NA NA TRBJ1-2
TGTGCCAGCAGCCCTTTCTCACTAGCGGGAGATTATATACGTAACATTCAGTACTTC CASSPFSLAGDYIRNIQYF TRBV27 TRBD2 NA TRBJ2-4
TGTGCCAGTAGTAACAGGGGTATCGGCTACGAGCAGTACTTC CASSNRGIGYEQYF TRBV19 TRBD1 NA TRBJ2-7
TGTGCCAGCAGCCTCAGGGGAAACTATGGCTACACCTTC CASSLRGNYGYTF TRBV6-1 NA NA TRBJ1-2
TGTGCCTGGGCCGGGGAGGGGGGCAATCAGCCCCAGCATTTT CAWAGEGGNQPQHF TRBV30 NA NA TRBJ1-5
TGCGCCAGCAGCCAAGACCCCCCCATAGCGGGACCCTACGAGCAGTACTTC CASSQDPPIAGPYEQYF TRBV4-3 TRBD2 NA TRBJ2-7
TGTGCCAGCAGCCCCGCGACAGGGGCCGAGCAGTACTTC CASSPATGAEQYF TRBV5-6 TRBD1 NA TRBJ2-7
TGTGCCAGCATGTCTGCTATTTACAATGAGCAGTTCTTC CASMSAIYNEQFF TRBV2 NA NA TRBJ2-1
TGCAGCGCCCGACGGGAGAATCGCTACAATGAGCAGTTCTTC CSARRENRYNEQFF TRBV29-1 NA NA TRBJ2-1
TGTGCCAGCAGTTTAGGGCAGGGGGTAAGAAACACCATATATTTT CASSLGQGVRNTIYF TRBV28 TRBD1 NA TRBJ1-3
TGTGCCAGCAGTGGGACTAACAGGAGGTGTGTAGCTTTCTTT CASSGTNRRCVAFF TRBV28 NA NA TRBJ1-1
TGTGCCAGCAGCGCCCCCCGGGAGCCCAATGAGCAGTTCTTC CASSAPREPNEQFF TRBV9 NA NA TRBJ2-1
TGTGCCAGCAGCTGGGGACTTTTCGATACGCAGTATTTT CASSWGLFDTQYF TRBV5-6 NA NA TRBJ2-3
TGCGCCAGCAGCTCCGGGACAGGGGCCTACGAGCAGTACTTC CASSSGTGAYEQYF TRBV5-1 TRBD1 NA TRBJ2-7